This T cell receptor beta chain emerged from a study of CD8 T cells in ankylosing spondylitis (dated by TCRdb to the late 2010s). The study in broad terms: T cell receptor beta repertoires were profiled in healthy donors and ankylosing spondylitis patients so that disease-linked TCR variants could be found. Peripheral blood was sampled, and synovial fluid was additionally collected from ankylosing spondylitis patients. The whole study cohort included some 100 healthy donors and 20 to 25 ankylosing spondylitis patients.

Unmatched junction bases come to 10, with V trimmed by 4 bases and J by 5 bases. Inclusive of the bounding cysteine and phenylalanine, the CDR3 is 16 residues long. The only DNA kept is the CDR3, 48 bases in frame from the first base. CDR1 is given as SGHNT and CDR2 as YYREEE, both from the germline V gene (reference sequence). This clonotype has at least ten counts. No cognate antigen has been identified for it. Base qualities are not provided; no much larger clone lies one nucleotide away. The instrument was an Illumina HiSeq 2500. TCR beta libraries were prepared by quantitative 5'-RACE with molecular barcodes. The paper's processing steps were these. To identify disease-linked TCR variants, a new computational method was used, one built on a probabilistic model of VDJ rearrangement. The public reads were reanalyzed by TCRdb: fastp trimming at Q25, MiXCR alignment, in-frame beta chains only. A single entry per CDR3 protein holds the most common genes and DNA from its merged rows. The V and J calls follow TCRdb's processing rather than the paper's. The sample records approximately 200,000 distinct CDR3 sequences, roughly 13% of which are singletons. Jointly, the top ten make up 11% of the sample.

General findings and caveats noted by the study authors: A TCR beta motif made up of 7 to 9 highly homologous amino acid variants appeared to be characteristic of blood from ankylosing spondylitis patients. The disease-linked clones were reported as significantly enriched in matched synovial fluid samples from ankylosing spondylitis patients. A CD8+ phenotype was shown by the disease-linked clones, which were found at relatively low frequencies in peripheral blood. Some of the motif variants had been reported before in the synovial fluid and blood of reactive arthritis patients, a finding that suggests common disease-initiation mechanisms.

The source is a female donor with ankylosing spondylitis or in good health (not recorded which). Sequenced: blood, either unsorted or a sorted T cell fraction (not recorded which). The rearrangement combines TRBV5-4 with TRBJ2-1, and TRBD1 aligns with 9 junction nucleotides. The CDR3 has the sequence CASSRTGTGRNNEQFF. The DNA sequence is as follows: TGTGCCAGCAGCAGGACCGGGACAGGGAGGAACAATGAGCAGTTCTTC.